This T cell receptor (beta chain) is from a study of CD8 T cells in ankylosing spondylitis. TCRdb reprocessed the 5' RACE reads with MiXCR, giving one entry per CDR3 protein. The data contain 190,000 or so distinct CDR3 sequences, around 13% of them singletons. The V gene lost 0 bases and the J gene lost 4 bases, with 16 bases spanning the gap. Germline assignment: CDR1 ENHRY and CDR2 SYGVKD. This CDR3 is built from 17 residues. This clonotype occurred a few times. Its antigen is not known. Regarding the study as a whole: Researchers report that disease-linked clones proved CD8+ and relatively rare in peripheral blood.

The TCR sequence derives from a male donor with ankylosing spondylitis or in good health (not recorded which). Sequencing was carried out using blood, either unsorted or a sorted T cell fraction (not recorded which). This sequence joins TRBV10-3 and TRBJ2-1; the D gene is possibly TRBD2 (6 bases). CDR3 amino acids: CAISESASAQYYNEQFF. The CDR3 DNA follows: TGTGCCATCAGTGAGTCGGCTAGCGCCCAGTATTACAATGAGCAGTTCTTC.